This TCR beta chain was sequenced in a study of cytomegalovirus exposure and HLA in healthy donors (dated by TCRdb to about 2017). Context from the whole study: In an earlier analysis of roughly 500 of the donors, around 300 Gb of sequence data and 100 million or so unique TCR beta sequences from approximately 180 million T cells were reported. An early release that covered 640 HLA-typed donors contained about 290 gigabases of sequencing data and 75 million to 100 million unique TCR sequences. Among the roughly 390 genotyped donors, around 81% belonged to the genetic ancestry cluster associated with self-reported Caucasian donors. The study was designed to test whether signatures of past pathogen exposure could be identified by cataloging public T cell receptors. The study profiled the T cell repertoires of fewer than 850 subjects by immunosequencing and related them to cytomegalovirus serostatus. In addition to the first cohort of around 670 subjects, a separate validation cohort of 130 or so different subjects was used. The study combined high-throughput TCR immunosequencing, statistical association of individual TCRs with disease status, and machine learning to predict cytomegalovirus infection status. In a later analysis, previously published TCR beta repertoires from 670 or so donors were re-analyzed and high-resolution HLA genotyping was added so that TCR occurrence patterns could be studied. Rather than using new phenotypic data, the later analysis identified candidate immune exposures from TCR beta sequences and from how often those sequences occurred across donors. An earlier analysis of approximately 630 of the donors applied high-throughput TCR beta sequencing to assess whether each TCR beta V gene segment acted as functional or pseudogenic. Donor age, sex, ethnicity and CMV serostatus were collected together with the repertoire data. In a later genetic analysis, genome-wide SNP genotypes for 398 of the 666 donors were used, and that subset was treated as a discovery cohort. Every repertoire in the discovery cohort had been generated on one and the same sequencing platform. HLA typing covered class I and class II loci at four-digit resolution. Typing coverage varied by locus: roughly 620-640 donors for A, B, C, DRB1 and DQB1; roughly 500 for DQA1; some 610 for DPA1; some 470 for DPB1. Several DR-DQ haplotypes were handled as single units for association and clustering because linkage in the cohort was strong. Among about 390 genotyped donors of the cohort, an average of 235,054 unique TCR beta nucleotide sequences were sequenced per donor, about a sixth of them non-productive. What the work shows at the level of the full study, not this receptor alone: In a later analysis, TCR association rates were found to vary across HLA loci, with the most associated TCRs seen for DRB1 alleles and the fewest for HLA-C alleles. In both the original and validation cohorts, the classifier was reported to diagnose cytomegalovirus status with high specificity and sensitivity. A later analysis associated 16,951 TCR beta sequences with specific HLA alleles at a false discovery rate of 0.05. When HLA alleles, especially DR and DQ, strongly co-occurred, TCR associations were difficult to assign to individual alleles. Several of the top co-occurrence clusters appeared to be linked to parvovirus B19, influenza, CMV and Epstein-Barr virus, according to a later analysis. Because some donors lacked HLA typing at each locus, the association tests relied only on the typed subset. Broadly in line with IMGT annotations, most TCR beta V segments showed up in productive rearrangements about 87% or about 30% of the time in an earlier analysis of approximately 640 of the donors. A further reported finding was that TCR beta sequences accurately predicted the HLA-A and HLA-B alleles for most subjects in the first cohort. In vitro tests confirmed that a few of the cytomegalovirus-associated TCR beta chains recognize cytomegalovirus antigens. Because counts were too low, seventeen rarely observed V segments, including chromosome 9 orphons, were excluded from the earlier analysis of 587 of the donors. It was suggested by the authors that the approach could potentially be generalized to other disease states and immunological phenotypes. This cohort had only TCR beta chains sequenced, and the lack of alpha or paired-chain data limited which features could be detected. Roughly uniform sequencing depth across donors was assumed in presence/absence analyses, although this assumption may not hold. Because the 87-base-pair reads could not distinguish some IMGT-functional V segments, including TRBV6-2 and TRBV6-3, those segments were excluded. A cluster of highly shared sequence variants was judged likely to be a technical artifact of the sequencing pipeline. A later genetic analysis reported fewer N-insertions in productive TCRs among donors in an Asian-associated ancestry cluster than the approximately 670-donor mean. The study listed approximately 160 TCR beta chains as associated with cytomegalovirus. Across donors, most TCR sequences were observed very rarely, whereas some public TCRs were present in many individuals. Linkage disequilibrium might explain the correlated functional status among segregating V segments, but an unknown experimental factor could not be excluded. A later analysis found that HLA-associated TCR beta chains were more clonally expanded and had lower generation probabilities than equally common non-associated chains. V-gene and J-gene trimming of TCR beta chains was associated with a missense DCLRE1C variant in a later genetic analysis, and the association was replicated in an independent cohort. The only immune exposure information available for the cohort was CMV serostatus. According to a later analysis, most CMV-associated TCR beta chains appeared to be HLA-restricted, and the HLA associations seemed to be driven largely by CMV exposure.

Comments on this clone: Its antigen is not yet known. The junction differs from germline at one of its ends, possibly a read error.

Including the terminal cysteine and phenylalanine, the CDR3 comprises 14 residues. Of the read, only the CDR3 DNA is kept; its 42 bases are in frame from base 1. CDR1 SEHNR and CDR2 FQNEAQ were looked up in the germline V gene (reference sequence). The cohort comprised around 700 healthy bone marrow donors. At the time of sampling, every cohort member was nominally healthy, though immune exposures that went unrecorded were likely present. The donor was CMV seropositive and was included in the group of 250 to 300 seropositive cohort members. Each donor provided a peripheral blood sample, and peripheral blood mononuclear cells were used for TCR beta sequencing. The Qiagen DNeasy Blood Extraction Kit was used to extract genomic DNA from the blood cell samples. The library was prepared using the immunoSEQ multiplex PCR assay. For the multiplex PCR, a mixture combining 60 forward primers for TCR Vbeta segments and 13 reverse primers for TCR Jbeta segments was used. The CDR3 region of rearranged TCR beta genes was amplified from genomic DNA by a multiplex PCR assay. The Illumina HiSeq System was used to sequence the amplified TCR beta libraries as 87-base-pair reads. For the original study's pipeline: Across the 640 or so repertoires, a later analysis counted 80 million or so unique TCR beta chains, around 10 million of which were shared by at least two donors. Raw reads were error-corrected and collapsed into unique sequences with a nearest-neighbor algorithm that merged closely related sequences to remove PCR and sequencing errors. CDR3 sequences were aligned to IMGT reference sequences to assign V, D and J gene segments. For a sequence to be retained, a match of at least six nucleotides was required to both a V gene segment and a J gene segment. A rearrangement counted as productive if the CDR3 had no stop codons and remained in frame with V and J, and every other rearrangement counted as non-productive. CDR3 was defined by IMGT convention, running from the second conserved V-encoded cysteine to the conserved J-encoded phenylalanine. The earlier analysis of a few hundred of the donors excluded sequences that lacked an unambiguous match to a single V gene segment. An earlier analysis of 587 of the donors called V segments functional above 56.7% productive rearrangements and segregating when the between-donor standard deviation exceeded 5%. A statistical classification framework was built to diagnose cytomegalovirus status from the catalog of TCR beta chain sequences. A later analysis assigned V and J genes by comparing TCR nucleotide sequences with IMGT/GENE-DB human TR gene sequences. The TCRdist pipeline was used in a later analysis to assign CDR3 sequences and most-parsimonious VDJ recombination scenarios. In a later analysis, every TCR beta chain was defined by the combination of its CDR3 amino acid sequence and its V-gene family, and reads without a unique V-gene family were dropped. As a way to deal with suspected cross-contamination and a sequencing artifact, a later analysis dropped hundreds of nucleotide sequences that were highly shared and had low generation probability. In a later analysis, a clonal expansion index for each public chain was calculated from normalized within-repertoire ranks of inferred template counts. Generation probabilities in a later analysis came from a VDJ recombination model fitted to out-of-frame rearrangements, and those results were checked against IGoR. A later analysis scored TCR-TCR, TCR-HLA and TCR-CMV co-occurrence with hypergeometric tests, applying a repertoire-size bias correction to TCR pairs. False discovery rates were estimated in a later analysis by permuting HLA or CMV assignments 20 times. In a later analysis, co-occurring TCRs were grouped using DBSCAN, with TCRdist sequence similarity added in when clustering inside HLA-allele-positive subsets. Repertoires with fewer than 30,000 or more than 120,000 public chains, plus five repertoires with anomalous nucleotide sharing, were excluded from co-occurrence clustering. The table comes from immuneACCESS by way of TCRdb, which keeps in-frame sequences with V and J called. Part of the clones is missing from these tables; in studies checked, under half for an unresolved V gene and the rest for unknown reasons. For V, J and clone size, that table is used; D and trimming come from the DNA. Within this sample are some 170,000 clones, with over 80% of them counted one time only. The ten largest clones add up to 4.1% of the sample.

Sequencing used PBMCs. The sequence derives from a man aged 50-60 years in good health and CMV-seropositive. The rearranged segments are TRBV7-9 and TRBJ2-3, with an unclear D gene assignment. This receptor has the CDR3 CSSSSLISTDTQYF. The nucleotides are TGTTCCAGCAGCTCCTTAATCTCCACAGATACGCAGTATTTT.